This T cell receptor beta chain was recorded in a study of beta chain features in type 1 diabetes. Overall study findings and caveats: There were fewer insertions and more deletions at the VDJ junctions of type 1 diabetes patients. Amplification by PCR could prefer shorter templates, with the same effect in patients and controls. All four CD4+ subsets of Type 1 diabetes patients contained TCRB CDR3s that were moderately but significantly shorter. Patients' naive, central memory and regulatory TCRB repertoires appeared more alike than those of healthy donors.

This clone was seen only a few times. Its target is not known. Sorting that relied on CD45RO/CCR7/CD25/CD127/CD95/CD27 yielded CD4+ naive, central memory, regulatory and stem cell-like memory cells. Sequenced material consisted of expressed TCRB transcripts (all of the isolated RNA was reverse transcribed). Sequencing was performed with immunoSEQ multiplex PCR; in TCRdb, only in-frame clones are kept and a portion is missing. The sample yields 200,000 to 300,000 clones, over 20% seen once. CDR1 and CDR2 (germline): GTSNPN, SVGIG (reference sequence). This CDR3 has 14 residues. The J segment lost 2 bases and the V segment lost 3 bases, leaving 4 bases of the junction unmatched.

This TCR came from a woman aged 40 to 55 with type 1 diabetes. Material for sequencing was naive CD4+ T cells from blood. This chain joins TRBV30 and TRBJ2-3, with TRBD2 matching 8 bases. Here the CDR3 DNA reads TGTGCCTGGAGCCCGGGACTAGTCACAGATACGCAGTATTTT. It is translated as CAWSPGLVTDTQYF.